The rows below give T cell receptor beta chains drawn from one sample of a study of radiation and T cells in renal cell carcinoma. TCRdb keeps only in-frame clones here, not all; method: immunoSEQ multiplex PCR. Among 150,000 or so clones listed, around 89% were seen once. The material was blood, obtained from a patient whose treatment included radiotherapy and nephrectomy. These receptors originate from a woman aged 70-85 years with renal cell carcinoma. Each CDR3 is given with its conserved first and last residue. The order of the fields is V gene, CDR3 length, clone size, D gene, J gene, CDR3 DNA, CDR3 protein. The D gene is left open where the match is weak. Expanded clones get a size class; other rows say once, few or many, or leave the size out.

>TRBV5-4|14|.|.|TRBJ2-2
TGTGCCAGCAGCTTGGAACAGCATACCGGGGAGCTGTTTTTT
CASSLEQHTGELFF
>TRBV29-1|13|.|.|TRBJ2-3
TGCAGCGTTCGACTAGTAAGCACAGATACGCAGTATTTT
CSVRLVSTDTQYF
>TRBV7-2|14|.|.|TRBJ1-4
TGTGCCAGCAGCTTGTCAGGGAAAAATGAAAAACTGTTTTTT
CASSLSGKNEKLFF
>TRBV7-3|14|.|TRBD1|TRBJ1-2
TGTGCCAGCAGCCCTAGCGGACAGGCCTATGGCTACACCTTC
CASSPSGQAYGYTF
>TRBV7-2|13|few|.|TRBJ1-1
TGTGCCAGCAGCTTAGCACAATTAACTGAAGCTTTCTTT
CASSLAQLTEAFF
>TRBV4-2|15|.|.|TRBJ2-7
TGTGCCAGCAGTGGGGGAGCAGACAACTCCTACGAGCAGTACTTC
CASSGGADNSYEQYF
>TRBV28|14|once|TRBD1|TRBJ1-2
TGTGCCAGCAGTAAGGACAGGGGGAACTATGGCTACACCTTC
CASSKDRGNYGYTF
>TRBV6-1|13|.|.|TRBJ2-1
TGTGCCAGCAGGACTGACGGTTACAATGAGCAGTTCTTC
CASRTDGYNEQFF
>TRBV27|17|.|.|TRBJ2-7
TGTGCCAGCAGTTTCTACCCCCCGGGTGCAGGAGGTGGGGAGCAGTACTTC
CASSFYPPGAGGGEQYF
>TRBV4-3|17|once|.|TRBJ1-5
TGCGCCAGCAGCCAAGGAAGTAGGGGGGGCGCCGGGCAGCCCCAGCATTTT
CASSQGSRGGAGQPQHF
>TRBV5-4|13|.|.|TRBJ2-7
TGTGCCAGCAGCTTGGATCGGCAGAACGAGCAGTACTTC
CASSLDRQNEQYF
>TRBV6-6|14|few|.|TRBJ1-5
TGTGCCAGCAGTTACTCGGGGGGGGAGCAGCCCCAGCATTTT
CASSYSGGEQPQHF
>TRBV6-5|14|.|TRBD1|TRBJ2-5
TGTGCCAGCAGTTACTGGGACAGGGTAGAGACCCAGTACTTC
CASSYWDRVETQYF
>TRBV29-1|15|.|TRBD2|TRBJ2-1
TGCAGCGTTGAAGAGGGACTAGCGGGGTTGGATGAGCAGTTCTTC
CSVEEGLAGLDEQFF
>TRBV13|14|once|TRBD1|TRBJ1-2
TGTGCCAGCAGCTTAGGGACAGGGGGCGTTGGCTACACCTTC
CASSLGTGGVGYTF
>TRBV7-6|13|.|.|TRBJ1-3
TGTGCCAGCAGCTTAGCGGATAAAAACACCATATATTTT
CASSLADKNTIYF
>TRBV14|16|.|.|TRBJ1-6
TGTGCCAGCAGCCAAGATCGCGGCCCAAGCCGTTCACCCATCCACTTT
CASSQDRGPSRSPIHF
>TRBV19|14|.|TRBD1|TRBJ1-1
TGTGCCAGTAGTACGACGTCAACCGGGGACAGGGCTTTCTTT
CASSTTSTGDRAFF
>TRBV5-1|14|.|.|TRBJ1-2
TGCGCCAGCAGCGGCGACCACGGGGCCTATGGCTACACCTTC
CASSGDHGAYGYTF
>TRBV5-1|14|.|.|TRBJ2-2
TGCGCCAGCAGCGAAAGAGGGGGGACCGGGGAGCTGTTTTTT
CASSERGGTGELFF
>TRBV11-3|15|few|TRBD2|TRBJ2-2
TGTGCCAGCACCGCTAGCGGGGACAACACCGGGGAGCTGTTTTTT
CASTASGDNTGELFF
>TRBV7-2|15|.|TRBD2|TRBJ2-7
TGTGCCAGCAGGCTGACTCGCGGGGGAGCCTACGAGCAGTACTTC
CASRLTRGGAYEQYF
>TRBV23-1|15|.|.|TRBJ1-2
TGCGCCAGCACCCAGCGGGGGGAGGGGGGCCGTGGCTACACCTTC
CASTQRGEGGRGYTF
>TRBV30|15|.|TRBD1|TRBJ1-4
TGTGCCCGGGACAGTCCGGATCTAATGTTGGAAAAACTGTTTTTT
CARDSPDLMLEKLFF
>TRBV11-3|17|.|.|TRBJ1-6
TGTGCCAGCAGCTTACGTCGGGGGGGCCTCAGTAGATCACCCCTCCACTTT
CASSLRRGGLSRSPLHF
>TRBV18|15|once|TRBD1|TRBJ1-5
TGTGCCAGCTCACCACGAGCAGGGGGCGATCAGCCCCAGCATTTT
CASSPRAGGDQPQHF
>TRBV28|14|few|.|TRBJ1-2
TGTGCCAGCAGTTTATTGCGGGCGGGTGGAGGCTACACCTTC
CASSLLRAGGGYTF
>TRBV19|15|.|.|TRBJ2-7
TGTGCCAGTAGCGAAGGGGGACTACCCTCCTACGAGCAGTACTTC
CASSEGGLPSYEQYF
>TRBV19|15|.|TRBD1|TRBJ1-5
TGTGCCAGTAGCTTTAAGACAGGGGGTCTTCAGCCCCAGCATTTT
CASSFKTGGLQPQHF
>TRBV5-1|15|.|.|TRBJ1-1
TGCGCCAGCAGGTTATCGGCCTCCTTGAACACTGAAGCTTTCTTT
CASRLSASLNTEAFF
>TRBV18|16|.|.|TRBJ2-3
TGTGCCAGCTCACCAAGGAGGGGATCTAGCACAGATACGCAGTATTTT
CASSPRRGSSTDTQYF
>TRBV28|13|.|.|TRBJ2-7
TGTGCCAGCAGTCCCAGCCGCTCCTACGAGCAGTACTTC
CASSPSRSYEQYF
>TRBV19|15|.|.|TRBJ2-1
TGTGCCAGTAGTCTCGACAGGAGCTCCTACAATGAGCAGTTCTTC
CASSLDRSSYNEQFF
>TRBV6-5|13|.|.|TRBJ2-5
TGTGCCAGCAGTTACAGGGGGAAAGAGACCCAGTACTTC
CASSYRGKETQYF
>TRBV9|14|.|.|TRBJ1-2
TGTGCCAGCAGCGTATGGGGCGATGGGCCCGGCTACACCTTC
CASSVWGDGPGYTF
>TRBV6-5|14|.|.|TRBJ2-2
TGTGCCAGCAGTTTCCGACAATCCACCGGGGAGCTGTTTTTT
CASSFRQSTGELFF
>TRBV15|21|.|TRBD2|TRBJ2-3
TGTGCCACCAGCAGAGATCTTGGGACTAGCGGGGAGCAGGGGAGCACAGATACGCAGTATTTT
CATSRDLGTSGEQGSTDTQYF
>TRBV4-3|16|.|.|TRBJ2-3
TGCGCCAGCAGCCAAGATCTGGCACCTAGCACAGATACGCAGTATTTT
CASSQDLAPSTDTQYF
>TRBV2|12|.|.|TRBJ1-1
TGTGCCAGCAAGACAGGTTACACTGAAGCTTTCTTT
CASKTGYTEAFF
>TRBV9|15|once|.|TRBJ2-7
TGTGCCAGCAGCGTAGGAGGCTGGCGCTCCTACGAGCAGTACTTC
CASSVGGWRSYEQYF
>TRBV19|12|.|.|TRBJ2-7
TGTGCCAGTGGTCACAGCTCCTACGAGCAGTACTTC
CASGHSSYEQYF
>TRBV6-5|15|.|.|TRBJ1-4
TGTGCCAGCAGTTCTCAGGGGACACCTAATGAAAAACTGTTTTTT
CASSSQGTPNEKLFF
>TRBV4-1|15|.|TRBD1|TRBJ2-4
TGCGCCAGCAGCTCTAACCCGACAGGGGAAAACATTCAGTACTTC
CASSSNPTGENIQYF
>TRBV4-1|16|.|TRBD1|TRBJ2-5
TGCGCCAGCAGCTTAGATTCCGGGACAGCGCAAGAGACCCAGTACTTC
CASSLDSGTAQETQYF
>TRBV6-5|14|.|TRBD1|TRBJ2-7
TGTGCCAGCAGTTCCGGGACAGGGGGTACAATGCAGTACTTC
CASSSGTGGTMQYF
>TRBV2|13|.|.|TRBJ2-2
TGTGCCTCAAGGACTGGGAACACCGGGGAGCTGTTTTTT
CASRTGNTGELFF
>TRBV7-8|14|.|TRBD1|TRBJ2-7
TGTGCCAGCAGCCTGGGGGACAGTTTCTACGAGCAGTACTTC
CASSLGDSFYEQYF
>TRBV7-3|14|.|.|TRBJ1-1
TGTGCCAGCAGCTTAAACGGCGGAAGAGTGGAAGCTTTCTTT
CASSLNGGRVEAFF
>TRBV5-1|15|.|.|TRBJ2-3
TGCGCCAGCAGCTTGGTCGGGGGGCGGGATGATACGCAGTATTTT
CASSLVGGRDDTQYF